Shown below are 28 T cell receptor beta chains from a single sample sequenced in a study of spatial heterogeneity in lung cancer. This sample's time point: blood at routine non-recurrence follow-up after resection. No cells were sorted before sequencing. The whole RNA sequenced was extracted from tumor, nontumor lung or frozen PBMC. Each CDR3 protein gets one entry after TCRdb re-called the 5' RACE reads with MiXCR. The sample carries more than 95,000 distinct CDR3 sequences, less than 15% recorded once. The sample in question was PBMCs, obtained at follow-up. The receptors derive from a male donor with early-stage non-small cell lung cancer.

There are a few counts of this clonotype. The V gene is TRBV7-9, the J gene TRBJ2-1; a weak D match, TRBD2 (5 bases). Deletions cut 3 bases from V and 12 bases from J, with 15 bases between. The CDR3 has 13 amino acids. Germline V lookup: CDR1 SEHNR, CDR2 FQNEAQ (reference sequence). CDR3 in amino acids: CASSLLEPAGQFF. CDR3 sequence (DNA): TGTGCCAGCAGCTTGCTAGAACCCGCGGGGCAGTTCTTC.

This clonotype was counted ten times or more. The genes are TRBV6-1 and TRBJ1-6, with 7 bases identical to TRBD1. This CDR3 has 14 residues. CDR1 and CDR2 (germline): MNHNS, SASEGT. After removal of 2 bases from V and 9 bases from J, the junction contained 4 bases not matched to a gene. As DNA, the CDR3 is TGTGCCAGCAGTGAAACAGGGGAGTCTTCACCCCTCCACTTT. Translating gives CASSETGESSPLHF.

The chain recombines TRBV10-3 with TRBJ2-5; weak D call: TRBD1 (6 bases). Germline V CDR1 and CDR2: ENHRY, SYGVKD. This CDR3 contains 16 residues. V gave up 0 bases and J gave up 7 bases, with 18 bases separating them. The CDR3 here is CAISESHGQPSGTQYF. The DNA of the CDR3 is TGTGCCATCAGTGAGTCCCACGGACAGCCCTCCGGGACCCAGTACTTC.

This clonotype was seen more than once but under ten times. V usage is TRBV6-5 and J usage is TRBJ1-2; possible D gene TRBD1, 5 bases. V was pared by 6 bases and J by 6 bases, with 23 bases between. The CDR3 loop spans 16 amino acids. In germline, CDR1 is MNHEY, CDR2 SVGAGI. The DNA for the CDR3 is TGTGCCAGCAGCCCCTCCGGGACGGAGATTCTCAATGGCTACACCTTC. Its protein product is CASSPSGTEILNGYTF.

This clonotype showed up just a few times. The V call is TRBV5-1, the J call TRBJ1-4; D uncertain. CDR1 SGHRS and CDR2 YFSETQ come from the germline V gene. V lost 4 bases and J lost 0, with 13 bases in between. The CDR3 spans 16 residues. The chain's CDR3 is CASSRAPLATNEKLFF. Here the CDR3 DNA reads TGCGCCAGCAGCCGTGCCCCCCTTGCAACTAATGAAAAACTGTTTTTT. The full variable domain, its missing parts supplied by reference TRBV5-1 and TRBJ1-4, is KAGVTQTPRYLIKTRGQQVTLSCSPISGHRSVSWYQQTPGQGLQFLFEYFSETQRNKGNFPGRFSGRQFSNSRSEMNVSTLELGDSALYLCASSRAPLATNEKLFFGSGTQLSVL.

The chain combines TRBV10-3 with TRBJ1-5; the D is unclear. The CDR3 consists of 12 residues. Germline V gives CDR1 ENHRY, CDR2 SYGVKD. Trimming removed 4 bases at V and 5 bases at J, with 6 bases between. CDR3 loop: CAISGRDQPQHF. In nucleotides, the CDR3 is TGTGCCATCAGTGGGCGGGATCAGCCCCAGCATTTT.

The CDR3 bases are TGTGCCAGCAGTTCCGGACAGGCAGGGAATCAGCCCCAGCATTTT. Protein product: CASSSGQAGNQPQHF. The V and J genes are TRBV12-3 or TRBV12-4 and TRBJ1-5; TRBD1 aligns across 7 bases. The ends lost 4 bases at V and 4 bases at J; junction bases unmatched: 7. This CDR3 is 15 amino acids long.

The chain joins TRBV5-1 to TRBJ1-4, with no clear D. V lost 0 bases to trimming and J lost 11 bases, with 17 bases between them. The CDR3 is 15 amino acids. Germline lookup yields CDR1 SGHRS and CDR2 YFSETQ. The CDR3 sequence is CASSLGASELDKLFF. The CDR3 DNA sequence: TGCGCCAGCAGCTTGGGAGCGTCAGAACTGGATAAACTGTTTTTT. Supplemented by reference TRBV5-1 and TRBJ1-4, the full variable domain reads KAGVTQTPRYLIKTRGQQVTLSCSPISGHRSVSWYQQTPGQGLQFLFEYFSETQRNKGNFPGRFSGRQFSNSRSEMNVSTLELGDSALYLCASSLGASELDKLFFGSGTQLSVL.

This chain links TRBV19 with TRBJ1-3; 9 bases line up with TRBD1. V gave up 6 bases and J gave up 0 bases; unmatched junction bases: 12. The germline V gene encodes CDR1 LNHDA and CDR2 SQIVND (reference sequence). CDR3 size: 18 residues. The CDR3 DNA follows: TGTGCCAGTAGAGGCACAGGGGGCCTACGCAGCTCTGGAAACACCATATATTTT. Protein product: CASRGTGGLRSSGNTIYF.

This clonotype showed up just a few times. The genes are TRBV18 and TRBJ1-4, with D possibly being TRBD1 (5 bases). Trimming removed 7 bases from V and 3 bases from J, with 9 bases in between. Germline CDR1 reads KGHSH; CDR2 reads LQKENI. CDR3 size: 13 residues. The CDR3 sequence is CASLRDPNEKLFF. CDR3 bases: TGTGCCAGCTTAAGGGACCCTAATGAAAAACTGTTTTTT.

This sequence joins TRBV11-2 and TRBJ1-1; D is ambiguous. The CDR3 is 16 amino acids. Trimming removed 5 bases at V and 4 bases at J, with 20 bases between. Germline V gene lookup returns CDR1 SGHAT and CDR2 FQNNGV. CDR3 coding DNA: TGTGCCAGCAGCACATCGAGCGGATTGTACAGCACTGAAGCTTTCTTT. This codes for CASSTSSGLYSTEAFF. Drawing the rest from reference TRBV11-2 and TRBJ1-1, the complete variable domain is EAGVAQSPRYKIIEKRQSVAFWCNPISGHATLYWYQQILGQGPKLLIQFQNNGVVDDSQLPKDRFSAERLKGVDSTLKIQPAKLEDSAVYLCASSTSSGLYSTEAFFGQGTRLTVV.

The sample holds a few counts of this clonotype. The V gene is TRBV6-5, the J gene TRBJ2-1; D is perhaps TRBD2 (7 bases). This CDR3 has 14 residues. Germline V gene data show CDR1 as MNHEY and CDR2 as SVGAGI. V lost 6 bases and J lost 8, with 17 bases in between. The CDR3 loop reads CASSPGQGRDEQFF. CDR3 nucleotide sequence: TGTGCCAGCAGCCCCGGGCAGGGGAGGGATGAGCAGTTCTTC.

This clonotype was detected many times. The chain combines TRBV29-1 with TRBJ2-2; 10 bases agree with TRBD1. With V trimmed by 3 bases and J by 6 bases, 1 base remained unmatched. The CDR3 contains 13 residues. The V gene's germline CDR1 is SQVTM and CDR2 ANQGSEA. The CDR3 nucleotides are TGCAGCGTTGAGGGACAGGGGCCCGGGGAGCTGTTTTTT. It specifies CSVEGQGPGELFF.

This chain connects TRBV10-3 to TRBJ1-1; 8 bases line up with TRBD1. Germline V gene data show CDR1 as ENHRY and CDR2 as SYGVKD. The CDR3 totals 14 residues. V dropped 4 bases and J dropped 6; count of bases not matched to a gene: 7. The CDR3 is CAISVPGGAAEAFF. CDR3 DNA sequence: TGTGCCATCAGTGTCCCAGGGGGCGCGGCTGAAGCTTTCTTT.

This clonotype was found a few times. The rearrangement links TRBV11-2 to TRBJ1-5, with D perhaps matching TRBD1 (6 bases). Germline V gene data show CDR1 as SGHAT and CDR2 as FQNNGV. Trimming shortened V by 5 bases and J by 4 bases, and 18 bases separated the two germline ends. This CDR3 region has 16 residues. CDR3 sequence reads: CASSEQPGHRNQPQHF. DNA for the CDR3: TGTGCCAGCAGCGAACAACCGGGACACAGGAATCAGCCCCAGCATTTT.

This clonotype was found many times. The V gene is TRBV24-1, the J gene TRBJ2-2, with 8 bases that match TRBD2. The J segment lost 3 bases and the V segment lost 9 bases, leaving 5 bases of the junction unmatched. The CDR3 has 14 residues. CDR1 KGHDR and CDR2 SFDVKD come from the germline V gene. CDR3 amino acids: CATRSGGHTGELFF. The CDR3 DNA sequence: TGTGCCACCCGGAGCGGGGGCCACACCGGGGAGCTGTTTTTT.

This clonotype was seen repeatedly, ten times or more. The chain combines TRBV11-2 with TRBJ2-1, with D possibly TRBD2 on 5 matching bases. Per germline, CDR1 SGHAT and CDR2 FQNNGV. This CDR3 contains 15 residues. V was clipped by 7 bases and J by 7 bases, with 20 bases between them. The CDR3 loop reads CASTWRASGLNEQFF. For the CDR3, the DNA is TGTGCCAGCACCTGGCGGGCCTCCGGCCTTAATGAGCAGTTCTTC.

There are many counts of this clonotype. The V gene is TRBV29-1, the J gene TRBJ1-4, with 10 positions matching TRBD1. Trimming took 5 bases from V and 5 from J; bases not matched to a gene: 5. CDR1 and CDR2 from the germline V gene are SQVTM and ANQGSEA. This CDR3 is 14 amino acids long. The CDR3 DNA follows: TGCAGCGTTTCCCGGGGACAGGGGAATGAAAAACTGTTTTTT. Protein product: CSVSRGQGNEKLFF.

This chain connects TRBV10-2 to TRBJ1-2; 9 nucleotides agree with TRBD1. CDR3 size: 14 residues. Germline CDR1 is WSHSY and CDR2 is SAAADI. V was pared by 8 bases and J by 3 bases, with 7 bases of the junction left unmatched. In DNA, the CDR3 is TGCGCCAGCGGGGACAGGGTAACAGACTATGGCTACACCTTC. It translates to CASGDRVTDYGYTF.

The rearrangement joins TRBV20-1 to TRBJ2-3, with D maybe TRBD1 (6 bases). Germline CDR1 and CDR2: DFQATT and SNEGSKA (reference sequence). CDR3 length: 15 residues. V gave up 2 bases and J gave up 3 bases, with 15 bases separating them. This CDR3 reads CSARLSSGVTDTQYF. The DNA for the CDR3 is TGCAGTGCTAGATTATCCTCAGGGGTAACAGATACGCAGTATTTT.

This clonotype was seen more than once but under ten times. The chain has TRBV19 and TRBJ1-5; 7 positions match TRBD1. Trimming at V came to 5 bases and at J to 3 bases, leaving 10 bases not matched to a gene. The length of the CDR3 is 16 residues. Germline V gene lookup returns CDR1 LNHDA and CDR2 SQIVND (reference sequence). The CDR3 DNA reads TGTGCCAGTAGTTCCGGACAGGCAGGCGTCAATCAGCCCCAGCATTTT. Its protein is CASSSGQAGVNQPQHF.

This chain joins TRBV7-2 and TRBJ1-6; 7 positions agree with TRBD1. Germline lookup yields CDR1 SGHTA and CDR2 FQGNSA. The CDR3 length is 16 residues. The V gene end was trimmed by 2 bases and the J gene end by 4 bases; junction bases not matched to a gene: 5. This CDR3 is CASSLQGGRYNSPLHF. In DNA, the CDR3 is TGTGCCAGCAGCTTACAGGGGGGCCGTTATAATTCACCCCTCCACTTT.

This clonotype was counted many times. The chain joins TRBV7-9 to TRBJ1-2; the D is unclear. Germline V lookup: CDR1 SEHNR, CDR2 FQNEAQ (reference sequence). Trimming shortened V by 7 bases and J by 6 bases, and 9 bases separated the two germline ends. The CDR3 is 11 residues long. The CDR3 nucleotides are TGTGCCAGCACTCGCCGGGATGGCTACACCTTC. Amino acid sequence: CASTRRDGYTF.

This clonotype showed up just a few times. The V call is TRBV20-1, the J call TRBJ2-1, with D possibly matching TRBD2 (5 bases). V lost 3 bases to trimming and J lost 2 bases, with 14 bases between them. Germline V gives CDR1 DFQATT, CDR2 SNEGSKA (reference sequence). CDR3 size: 15 residues. DNA for the CDR3: TGCAGTGCTAGGACGGGATCTCCTGCCTACAATGAGCAGTTCTTC. Protein: CSARTGSPAYNEQFF.

The chain carries TRBV29-1 and TRBJ1-3, with D unresolved. CDR1 SQVTM and CDR2 ANQGSEA come from the germline V gene. The CDR3 runs to 14 residues. Deletions cut 4 bases from V and 2 bases from J, with 12 bases between. For the CDR3, the DNA is TGCAGCGTTGGATTAGGTAGTGCTGGAAACACCATATATTTT. It translates to CSVGLGSAGNTIYF.

This clonotype was picked up many times. The V call is TRBV29-1, the J call TRBJ2-3, with 10 bases fitting TRBD1. Trimming removed 2 bases from V and 3 bases from J; junction bases left unmatched: 2. The CDR3 contains 14 residues. Germline values: CDR1 SQVTM, CDR2 ANQGSEA. The CDR3 spells CSVELGQGTDTQYF. As DNA, the CDR3 is TGCAGCGTTGAACTGGGACAGGGGACAGATACGCAGTATTTT.

This clonotype has at least ten counts. The chain uses TRBV28 and TRBJ2-3; D possibly corresponds to TRBD2 (5 bases). V lost 6 bases to trimming and J lost 4 bases, with 8 bases between them. Germline values: CDR1 MDHEN, CDR2 SYDVKM. CDR3 length equals 12 residues. CDR3 bases: TGTGCCAGCAGCCGCGGGTCAGATACGCAGTATTTT. Translated: CASSRGSDTQYF. Drawing the rest from reference TRBV28 and TRBJ2-3, the complete variable domain is DVKVTQSSRYLVKRTGEKVFLECVQDMDHENMFWYRQDPGLGLRLIYFSYDVKMKEKGDIPEGYSVSREKKERFSLILESASTNQTSMYLCASSRGSDTQYFGPGTRLTVL.

Many counts were recorded for this clonotype. CDR3: CSISSGGADTQYF. For the CDR3, the DNA is TGCAGCATAAGTAGCGGGGGTGCAGATACGCAGTATTTT. This chain connects TRBV29-1 to TRBJ2-3, with 9 bases aligning to TRBD2. This CDR3 has 13 residues. After removal of 8 bases from V and 4 bases from J, the junction contained 7 bases not matched to a gene. Germline V gene data show CDR1 as SQVTM and CDR2 as ANQGSEA.